This T cell receptor (beta chain) was identified in a study of response to subunit inactivated influenza vaccine. The study, taken as a whole, reports: Authors suggested seasonal influenza vaccinations each recruit few new T cells.

V lost 2 bases to trimming and J lost 4 bases; unmatched junction nucleotides: 4. This CDR3 contains 16 residues. Germline CDR1 MGHRA, CDR2 YSYEKL. Note on this clonotype: Its target is unknown.

Using its own MiXCR run on the RT-PCR reads, TCRdb lists one record per CDR3 protein. Found here are over 150,000 distinct CDR3 sequences, approximately 11% of them singletons; the top ten hold around 11%. The chain couples TRBV4-1 to TRBJ2-3, with 12 bases that match TRBD1. This receptor was obtained from a man aged 50-60 years who received an inactivated influenza vaccine. Material: non-naive T cells sorted from PBMCs, obtained 45 days after vaccination. The CDR3 spells CASSQPGTGGADTQYF. The CDR3 nucleotides are TGCGCCAGCAGCCAACCAGGGACAGGGGGCGCAGATACGCAGTATTTT.